Below are 4 T cell receptor beta chains sequenced from a single sample in a study of Graves' ophthalmopathy and Graves' hyperthyroidism. Amplifying from RNA transcripts, the study obtained TCR beta CDR3 regions. The library came from an HTBI-primed first-round RT-PCR and a second-round multiplex PCR. In TCRdb, the multiplex PCR reads were re-called with MiXCR into one record per CDR3 protein. This table has 500,000 to 800,000 distinct CDR3 sequences, about 40% appearing once. Input material: peripheral blood. Receptors originate from an adult man with Graves' ophthalmopathy.

At least ten counts were recorded for this clonotype. The gene calls are TRBV2 and TRBJ2-5; no definite D call. This CDR3 region has 11 residues. The V end lost 7 bases, the J end lost 5 bases, and 8 bases lay between the germline ends. Per germline, CDR1 SNHLY and CDR2 FYNNEI. The CDR3 DNA reads TGTGCCAGCAAGGTCGAGGAGACCCAGTACTTC. It specifies CASKVEETQYF. Filled out from reference TRBV2 and TRBJ2-5, the complete variable domain reads EPEVTQTPSHQVTQMGQEVILRCVPISNHLYFYWYRQILGQKVEFLVSFYNNEISEKSEIFDDQFSVERPDGSNFTLKIRSTKLEDSAMYFCASKVEETQYFGPGTRLLVL.

The chain employs TRBV10-3 and TRBJ1-6; 8 nucleotides match TRBD1. The CDR3 spans 12 residues. From germline, CDR1 is ENHRY and CDR2 SYGVKD. The CDR3 here is CARGTGYSPLHF. The CDR3 coding sequence is TGTGCTAGAGGGACAGGTTATTCACCCCTCCACTTT.

The chain recombines TRBV10-3 with TRBJ2-5; D is undetermined. V was trimmed by 11 bases and J by 5 bases, leaving 18 bases between them. In germline, CDR1 is ENHRY, CDR2 SYGVKD. The CDR3 has 13 residues. The CDR3 region has the DNA TGTGCCGGCAGTTACTCGGATCGGGAGACCCAGTACTTC. Encoded protein: CAGSYSDRETQYF.

This clonotype has at least ten counts. V and J are TRBV19 and TRBJ1-5; D not certain. The CDR3 totals 13 residues. Trimming stripped 3 bases from V and 8 bases from J, with 11 bases between. Germline CDR1 reads LNHDA; CDR2 reads SQIVND (reference sequence). The CDR3 loop reads CASSMRILEPQHF. The CDR3 DNA follows: TGTGCCAGTAGTATGCGGATTCTAGAGCCCCAGCATTTT.